The present T cell receptor beta chain was sequenced within a study of human T cells and chemical hapten exposure. Study context: Patch tests put 0.01% DPC on the upper back, and the results were checked at 6 days.

This CDR3 region has 12 residues. Germline values: CDR1 ENHRY, CDR2 SYGVKD. The time point: pre-sensitization, week 0. Treatment described: therapeutic diphenylcyclopropenone sensitization with weekly scalp DPC. Every donor had alopecia and was 18 to 70 years old; all were suitable for DPC. The library tagged each cDNA molecule with unique molecular identifiers. TCRdb redid the calling of the RACE reads with MiXCR, one entry per CDR3 protein. This table has 250,000 to 300,000 distinct CDR3 sequences, 7.7% appearing once. The table lists this clonotype with many counts. This clonotype was sampled from a young man with alopecia areata. Some clones in this sample may be carry-over from other donors' samples. The sample consisted of whole blood, taken in connection with sensitization to the hapten diphenylcyclopropenone (DPC). This sequence joins TRBV10-3 and TRBJ1-1; perhaps TRBD1 as D (6 bases). The CDR3 here is CAIEGDGTEAFF. The CDR3 bases are TGTGCGATAGAGGGGGATGGCACTGAAGCTTTCTTT.